The clone carrying this TCR beta chain has only a few counts. The data were obtained in a study of T cells in Graves' hyperthyroidism and ophthalmopathy. CDR3 length equals 13 residues. CDR1 SGHDT and CDR2 YYEEEE come from the germline V gene. Trimming removed 2 bases at V and 3 bases at J, with 6 bases between. Researchers took RNA transcripts and amplified the TCR beta CDR3 regions from them. A set of HTBI primers served as the primers for a first-round RT-PCR of the TCR CDR3. TCRdb recomputed calls from the multiplex PCR reads with MiXCR, one row per CDR3 protein. The sample consists of approximately 600,000 distinct CDR3 sequences, 20% of them appearing once.

The TCR originated in a man under 40 with Graves' ophthalmopathy. The specimen sequenced was blood. The rearrangement joins TRBV5-6 to TRBJ1-3; D gene uncertain. CDR3 sequence reads: CASSFDGGNTIYF. The CDR3 nucleotides read TGTGCCAGCAGCTTCGACGGTGGAAACACCATATATTTT.